This is a list of T cell receptor beta chains from one sample in a study of blood T cell repertoires in COVID-19. Produced via immunoSEQ multiplex PCR; TCRdb's table is partial and in-frame only. The table shows some 310,000 clones, with 85% to 90% occurring only once. Sequenced: peripheral blood. Receptor source: a woman in her thirties or forties with COVID-19, enrolled during active disease. CDR3s include the opening cysteine and the closing phenylalanine or tryptophan. The order of the fields is V gene, J gene, clone size, D gene, CDR3 DNA, CDR3 protein. D genes are given only for firm matches. Some rows have no size entry. The others give once, few or many, or a class for an expanded clone.

>TRBV27|TRBJ2-3|few|-
TGTGCCAGCAGTTCCCGAGCGGTTAGCACAGATACGCAGTATTTT
CASSSRAVSTDTQYF
>TRBV15|TRBJ1-4|-|-
TGTGCCACCAGCAGAGAGGGGACATTGGAAAAACTGTTTTTT
CATSREGTLEKLFF
>TRBV27|TRBJ2-2|few|-
TGTGCCAGCAGTTTATCGATAGGGGTCCTCCCGACCGGGGAGCTGTTTTTT
CASSLSIGVLPTGELFF
>TRBV5-5|TRBJ2-4|once|-
TGTGCCAGCAGCTTGACGGGTTTAAACATTCAGTACTTC
CASSLTGLNIQYF
>TRBV4-1|TRBJ2-7|once|TRBD1
TGCGCCAGCAGCCACCCCCTAGGGACAGGGAAGGTCCTTTCCTACGAGCAGTACTTC
CASSHPLGTGKVLSYEQYF
>TRBV7-9|TRBJ1-2|-|TRBD1
TGTGCCAGCACCCGGGGACAGGGGCAGGGTGGCTACACCTTC
CASTRGQGQGGYTF
>TRBV6-2/TRBV6-3|TRBJ2-1|once|TRBD2
TGTGCCAGCAGTGACAGGACTAGCGGGAGATATGAGCAGTTCTTC
CASSDRTSGRYEQFF
>TRBV5-1|TRBJ2-3|-|-
TGCGCCAGCAGCCCCCAGGTTACTAGCACAGATACGCAGTATTTT
CASSPQVTSTDTQYF
>TRBV5-1|TRBJ1-5|once|-
TGCGCCAGCAGCCTGGAGAGGGATCAGCCCCAGCATTTT
CASSLERDQPQHF
>TRBV27|TRBJ1-5|-|TRBD1
TGTGCCAGCAGTGGGGGACAGGGGGCCATCAATCAGCCCCAGCATTTT
CASSGGQGAINQPQHF
>TRBV18|TRBJ1-2|-|-
TGTGCCAGCTCAGTCAAGACAGGATTCTATGGCTACACCTTC
CASSVKTGFYGYTF
>TRBV9|TRBJ2-3|-|-
TGTGCCAGCAGCGTAGAGGGCGGGAAGGCAGATACGCAGTATTTT
CASSVEGGKADTQYF
>TRBV5-6|TRBJ1-1|-|TRBD1
TGTGCCAGCAGCTTGGGGACAGGGGCTATGAACACTGAAGCTTTCTTT
CASSLGTGAMNTEAFF
>TRBV28|TRBJ1-6|-|-
TGTGCCAGCAGTTTATCTCTCCAGGCTAATTCACCCCTCCACTTT
CASSLSLQANSPLHF
>TRBV6-2/TRBV6-3|TRBJ2-7|-|-
TGTGCCAGCAGTCGGACAGTTTCCTACGAGCAGTACTTC
CASSRTVSYEQYF
>TRBV5-1|TRBJ2-3|-|-
TGCGCCAGCAGCTCCACAGGGCGGACTAGTCTGACAGATACGCAGTATTTT
CASSSTGRTSLTDTQYF
>TRBV19|TRBJ2-5|-|TRBD1
TGTGCCAGTAGTATGATGGGGACAGGGGGAGAGACCCAGTACTTC
CASSMMGTGGETQYF
>TRBV7-9|TRBJ2-7|-|TRBD1
TGTGCCAGCAGCTCAATCACAGGGGGCGGAGAGCAGTACTTC
CASSSITGGGEQYF
>TRBV7-2|TRBJ2-1|-|-
TGTGCCAGCAGCTTACGTCTAGGTGGTCGGAACAATGAGCAGTTCTTC
CASSLRLGGRNNEQFF
>TRBV29-1|TRBJ1-1|-|TRBD1
TGCAGCGTTGAGACAGGGATGAACACTGAAGCTTTCTTT
CSVETGMNTEAFF
>TRBV6-5|TRBJ2-1|once|-
TGTGCCAGCAGTAGAGAACCCAGGGTCAACAATGAGCAGTTCTTC
CASSREPRVNNEQFF
>TRBV28|TRBJ2-7|-|-
TGTGCCAGCACAGGAATTCGCGAGCAGTACTTC
CASTGIREQYF
>TRBV7-9|TRBJ1-2|-|-
TGTGCCAGCAGCTTACTACAGGAAACCTATGGCTACACCTTC
CASSLLQETYGYTF
>TRBV29-1|TRBJ1-2|-|TRBD1
TGCAGCGTTGCCCCGGGACAGGGGGATGGCTACACCTTC
CSVAPGQGDGYTF
>TRBV28|TRBJ1-1|-|-
TGTGCCAGCAGTTCACGTGACAGATACACTGAAGCTTTCTTT
CASSSRDRYTEAFF
>TRBV27|TRBJ1-5|-|TRBD1
TGTGCCAGCAGTCCCGTTGACAGGGGGGGTCAGCCCCAGCATTTT
CASSPVDRGGQPQHF
>TRBV27|TRBJ1-5|-|TRBD1
TGTGCCAGCAGTTCCAGAACCGGGACAGGGGCTCTCAATCAGCCCCAGCATTTT
CASSSRTGTGALNQPQHF
>TRBV9|TRBJ2-5|-|TRBD2
TGTGCCAGCAGCGTGGGGGGGATATCGCAAGAGACCCAGTACTTC
CASSVGGISQETQYF
>TRBV2|TRBJ2-1|-|-
TGTGCCAGCAGTGAGACAGCGATTAGTGAGCAGTTCTTC
CASSETAISEQFF
>TRBV15|TRBJ2-5|-|-
TGTGCCACCAGCCCCCCCCAGAGGCAAGAGACCCAGTACTTC
CATSPPQRQETQYF
>TRBV30|TRBJ1-5|-|-
TGTGCCTGGAGCCCTTTCAGCAATCAGCCCCAGCATTTT
CAWSPFSNQPQHF
>TRBV5-6|TRBJ2-7|-|TRBD2
TGTGCCAGCAGCTTGCCGGGAGGGGGCTACGAGCAGTACTTC
CASSLPGGGYEQYF
>TRBV7-2|TRBJ2-1|-|TRBD2
TGTGCCAGCAGCTTGGCCGGGACCCGGGGGGTCAATGAGCAGTTCTTC
CASSLAGTRGVNEQFF
>TRBV4-1|TRBJ2-7|-|TRBD1
TGCGCCAGCAGCCAGGACAGGACCCCGCCGGGCGAGCAGTACTTC
CASSQDRTPPGEQYF
>TRBV4-3|TRBJ1-1|-|-
TGCGCCAGCAGCCAAGGACGGGGGATGAACACTGAAGCTTTCTTT
CASSQGRGMNTEAFF
>TRBV7-2|TRBJ1-3|-|-
TGTGCCAGCAGCCTCCCGGGACACTACTCTGGAAACACCATATATTTT
CASSLPGHYSGNTIYF
>TRBV3-1/TRBV3-2|TRBJ1-1|-|-
TGTGCCAGCCAGACAGGAAACACTGAAGCTTTCTTT
CASQTGNTEAFF
>TRBV2|TRBJ1-6|-|TRBD1
TGTGCCAGCAAGAGCGACAGGGGAGATTCACCCCTCCACTTT
CASKSDRGDSPLHF
>TRBV19|TRBJ1-1|-|-
TGTGCCAGTAGTATGGCTTTGGGGGCACACACTGAAGCTTTCTTT
CASSMALGAHTEAFF
>TRBV11-2|TRBJ2-1|-|TRBD2
TGTGCCAGCAGCTTTATAAGCGGGAGGGCCTCGAATGAGCAGTTCTTC
CASSFISGRASNEQFF
>TRBV18|TRBJ1-2|-|TRBD1
TGTGCCAGCTCACCAGAAGTACTACAGGGGACTGATAACTATGGCTACACCTTC
CASSPEVLQGTDNYGYTF
>TRBV2|TRBJ1-4|-|TRBD1
TGTGCCAGCAGCGGCCGGGCTACGGGTAGGGACAGGGGGTTTTTT
CASSGRATGRDRGFF
>TRBV5-1|TRBJ1-1|once|TRBD1
TGCGCCAGCAGCCGCCAGACAGGGGATCGAGCTTTCTTT
CASSRQTGDRAFF
>TRBV27|TRBJ1-2|-|-
TGTGCCAGCAGTACTAGACACAGCAACTATGGCTACACCTTC
CASSTRHSNYGYTF
>TRBV2|TRBJ2-5|once|-
TGTGCCAGCAGTGAAGCGCTGCCCAAACAGGAGGGACAAGAGACCCAGTACTTC
CASSEALPKQEGQETQYF
>TRBV15|TRBJ2-1|-|-
TGTGCCACCAGCAGGGCCCCCGCCAGCTCCTACAATGAGCAGTTCTTC
CATSRAPASSYNEQFF
>TRBV28|TRBJ2-7|-|TRBD2
TGTGCCAGCAGTACTAGCGGGGGAGCTCGCTACGAGCAGTACTTC
CASSTSGGARYEQYF
>TRBV7-3|TRBJ1-2|-|-
TGTGCCAGCAGCCCCGGGACAACGTTCTATGGCTACACCTTC
CASSPGTTFYGYTF
>TRBV19|TRBJ1-3|-|-
TGTGCCAGTAGTAGAGGCGACTCTGGAAACACCATATATTTT
CASSRGDSGNTIYF
>TRBV3-1/TRBV3-2|TRBJ1-2|-|-
TGTGCCAGCCGGGCAGGAGGGTATGGCTACACCTTC
CASRAGGYGYTF
>TRBV7-2|TRBJ1-4|-|TRBD1
TGTGCCAGCAGATCAGGACAGGGAGATGCTAATGAAAAACTGTTTTTT
CASRSGQGDANEKLFF
>TRBV27|TRBJ2-5|-|-
TGTGCCAGCAGTTCGCAAGAGACCCAGTACTTC
CASSSQETQYF
>TRBV28|TRBJ2-7|-|-
TGTGCCAGCAGTTTCTGGGGGCGCGAGCAGTACTTC
CASSFWGREQYF
>TRBV5-1|TRBJ1-2|-|-
TGCGCCAGCAGCGGCTTCCCGGGGGACTATGGCTACACCTTC
CASSGFPGDYGYTF
>TRBV11-3|TRBJ2-2|-|TRBD2
TGTGCCAGCAGCTCTAGCGGGAGGGCGAACACCGGGGAGCTGTTTTTT
CASSSSGRANTGELFF